A single sample is the source of the 27 T cell receptor beta chains below, sequenced in a study of T cell changes during pregnancy in multiple sclerosis. Profiling relied on immunoSEQ multiplex PCR, and the TCRdb table lists in-frame clones only, not all of them. The table has fewer than 70,000 clones, 90% to 95% seen once. The specimen comprised CD8+ T cells from peripheral blood mononuclear cells, sampled in the third trimester of pregnancy. The receptors here all came from a female donor with multiple sclerosis, enrolled in a pregnancy study.

This clone was counted ten times or more. The chain is built from TRBV7-9 and TRBJ2-7, with TRBD2 identical over 10 bases. CDR1 is SEHNR and CDR2 is FQNEAQ in the germline V gene (reference sequence). The CDR3 covers 15 residues. V lost 4 bases to trimming and J lost 0 bases; unmatched junction nucleotides: 3. The CDR3 region is CASSSTSGTSYEQYF. Written as DNA, the CDR3 is TGTGCCAGCAGCTCAACTAGCGGGACCTCCTACGAGCAGTACTTC. The full variable domain, with the rest looked up from reference TRBV7-9 and TRBJ2-7, is DTGVSQNPRHKITKRGQNVTFRCDPISEHNRLYWYRQTLGQGPEFLTYFQNEAQLEKSRLLSDRFSAERPKGSFSTLEIQRTEQGDSAMYLCASSSTSGTSYEQYFGPGTRLTVT.

V and J are TRBV10-2 and TRBJ2-1; 9 bases line up with TRBD1. V was pared by 3 bases and J by 7 bases, with 7 bases of the junction left unmatched. Germline assignment: CDR1 WSHSY and CDR2 SAAADI. The CDR3 contains 15 residues. In DNA form, the CDR3 reads TGCGCCAGCAGTGAAGGGACAGGGATAGTAAATGAGCAGTTCTTC. It encodes CASSEGTGIVNEQFF.

The CDR3 loop reads CASSPWTSGNTGELFF. CDR3 nucleotides: TGCGCCAGCAGCCCGTGGACTAGCGGGAACACCGGGGAGCTGTTTTTT. This chain connects TRBV4-3 to TRBJ2-2; 10 nucleotides agree with TRBD2. CDR3 length: 16 amino acids. V dropped 4 bases and J dropped 1; count of bases not matched to a gene: 3. Per germline, CDR1 LGHNA and CDR2 YSLEER.

The rearrangement joins TRBV9 to TRBJ1-2; weak D call: TRBD1 (5 bases). Trimming took 1 base from V and 2 from J, leaving 15 bases between them. The CDR3 has 16 residues. Germline loops: CDR1 SGDLS, CDR2 YYNGEE. CDR3 region: CASSVSGGSVNYGYTF. The CDR3 DNA reads as TGTGCCAGCAGCGTATCGGGGGGATCTGTCAACTATGGCTACACCTTC.

This chain uses TRBV7-2 with TRBJ2-5; 16 positions agree with TRBD2. Germline V gene lookup returns CDR1 SGHTA and CDR2 FQGNSA. The CDR3 consists of 19 residues. Unmatched junction bases numbered 14, after V lost 5 bases and J lost 5 bases. CDR3 sequence reads: CASSPGLAGGLLPSETQYF. CDR3 nucleotides: TGTGCCAGCAGCCCGGGACTAGCGGGAGGGCTTCTCCCCAGCGAGACCCAGTACTTC.

In this sample, this clone turned up once. The chain joins TRBV10-3 to TRBJ2-2; 8 bases fit TRBD1. The V and J ends lost 3 bases and 1 base, in that order; junction bases with no gene match: 1. Germline loops: CDR1 ENHRY, CDR2 SYGVKD. The CDR3 spans 15 residues. CDR3 in amino acids: CAISDDRGNTGELFF. DNA of the CDR3: TGTGCCATCAGTGACGACAGGGGGAACACCGGGGAGCTGTTTTTT.

This clone was seen only a few times. This chain links TRBV27 with TRBJ1-1, with 8 bases lining up with TRBD1. The CDR3 contains 14 residues. Germline V gives CDR1 MNHEY, CDR2 SMNVEV (reference sequence). V lost 3 bases, J lost 4 bases, and 4 bases stayed unmatched. The CDR3 loop is CASSFSGTGTEAFF. The CDR3 nucleotides are TGTGCCAGCAGTTTCTCCGGGACAGGCACTGAAGCTTTCTTT.

The chain joins TRBV28 to TRBJ1-5; 7 bases match TRBD1. Germline V CDR1 and CDR2: MDHEN, SYDVKM. CDR3 size: 19 residues. V gave up 2 bases and J gave up 4 bases; unmatched junction bases: 17. The CDR3: CASSLRTLGRGFGNQPQHF. The CDR3 DNA follows: TGTGCCAGCAGTTTACGTACCCTCGGCAGGGGGTTCGGGAATCAGCCCCAGCATTTT.

The rearrangement links TRBV7-9 to TRBJ2-1; the match to TRBD2 covers 9 bases. This CDR3 region has 16 residues. The V gene's germline CDR1 is SEHNR and CDR2 FQNEAQ (reference sequence). With V trimmed by 5 bases and J by 4 bases, 9 bases remained unmatched. The CDR3 reads CASSRPLAGAYNEQFF. CDR3 DNA: TGTGCCAGCAGCCGTCCCTTAGCGGGAGCGTACAATGAGCAGTTCTTC.

The rearrangement uses TRBV5-6 and TRBJ2-3; the match to TRBD1 covers 11 bases. The V segment lost 3 bases and the J segment 4 bases; nucleotides outside the gene matches: 4. The CDR3 runs to 15 residues. CDR1 is SGHDT, CDR2 YYEEEE, per germline. The CDR3 loop is CASSYGTGGSDTQYF. DNA for the CDR3: TGTGCCAGCAGCTACGGGACAGGGGGTTCAGATACGCAGTATTTT.

This chain uses TRBV19 with TRBJ2-7; 15 bases align to TRBD2. The germline V gene encodes CDR1 LNHDA and CDR2 SQIVND (reference sequence). CDR3 length: 15 amino acids. The junction had 0 bases not matched to a gene; V was cut back by 3 bases and J by 3 bases. The CDR3 coding sequence is TGTGCCAGTAGTATGGGACTAGCGGGAGGCTACGAGCAGTACTTC. It codes for CASSMGLAGGYEQYF.

The rearrangement uses TRBV5-4 and TRBJ2-7, with 9 positions matching TRBD1. The J segment lost 6 bases and the V segment lost 4 bases, leaving 5 bases of the junction unmatched. Looked up from germline, CDR1 is SGHNT and CDR2 is YYREEE (reference sequence). The CDR3 has 13 residues. Here the CDR3 reads CASSGGTGLEQYF. As DNA, the CDR3 is TGTGCCAGCAGCGGGGGGACAGGGCTCGAGCAGTACTTC.

This chain connects TRBV5-4 to TRBJ2-7; perhaps TRBD2 as D (6 bases). CDR1 SGHNT and CDR2 YYREEE come from the germline V gene (reference sequence). This CDR3 contains 14 residues. V lost 3 bases, J lost 0 bases, and 10 bases lay in between. CDR3: CASSSEGLSYEQYF. The CDR3 DNA reads as TGTGCCAGCAGCTCGGAGGGCCTCTCCTACGAGCAGTACTTC.

This chain links TRBV5-4 with TRBJ2-1, with TRBD2 matching over 10 bases. CDR1 is SGHNT and CDR2 is YYREEE in the germline V gene (reference sequence). The CDR3 runs 13 residues. The trim removed 6 bases at V and 7 bases at J, leaving 4 bases unmatched. CDR3 DNA sequence: TGTGCCAGCAACGGACTAGCGGTTAATGAGCAGTTCTTC. It specifies CASNGLAVNEQFF.

The chain is built from TRBV4-1 and TRBJ2-1, with 7 nucleotides matching TRBD2. CDR3 length: 14 amino acids. V was pared by 1 base and J by 5 bases, with 2 bases of the junction left unmatched. The germline gives CDR1 MGHRA, CDR2 YSYEKL. For the CDR3, the DNA is TGCGCCAGCAGCCAAGTGGGGGGGAACAATGAGCAGTTCTTC. Translation: CASSQVGGNNEQFF.

V is TRBV12-5 and J is TRBJ2-5; 9 bases line up with TRBD2. Germline CDR1 reads LGHNT; CDR2 reads FRNRAP. The CDR3 length is 16 residues. V lost 0 bases and J lost 4; bases outside the gene matches: 6. The CDR3 region has the DNA TGTGCTAGTGGTTTGGTACTGGCGGGAGGGCGAGAGACCCAGTACTTC. Translating it yields CASGLVLAGGRETQYF.

The DNA of the CDR3 is TGTGCCAGCAGTGAAGAGGGACTAGCGGGAGAAAAGACAGATACGCAGTATTTT. This encodes CASSEEGLAGEKTDTQYF. The chain uses TRBV2 and TRBJ2-3; 14 bases line up with TRBD2. Germline V gene sequence: CDR1 SNHLY, CDR2 FYNNEI. CDR3 size: 18 residues. The ends lost 1 base at V and 3 bases at J; junction bases unmatched: 6.

The chain links TRBV11-2 to TRBJ2-1, with D possibly matching TRBD2 (6 bases). The CDR3 is made up of 16 amino acids. Looked up from germline, CDR1 is SGHAT and CDR2 is FQNNGV. V lost 6 bases and J lost 6, with 21 bases in between. The CDR3 DNA sequence: TGTGCCAGCAGTCCTTATAGCGGCACTATCGGCAATGAGCAGTTCTTC. This codes for CASSPYSGTIGNEQFF.

The CDR3 nucleotides are TGTGCCAGCAGCGCCGTCATGATGGCCACTGAAGCTTTCTTT. Amino acids: CASSAVMMATEAFF. This chain connects TRBV5-6 to TRBJ1-1, with D unresolved. CDR1 and CDR2 from the germline V gene are SGHDT and YYEEEE. CDR3 length equals 14 residues. Trimming took 4 bases from V and 4 from J, leaving 14 bases between them.

This clone has only one observation. The J gene is TRBJ1-1, the V gene TRBV5-4, with 7 bases lining up with TRBD1. The germline V gene has CDR1 SGHNT and CDR2 YYREEE (reference sequence). The CDR3 extends over 17 amino acids. V lost 3 bases and J lost 0; bases outside the gene matches: 11. The CDR3 region is CASSSGQAATLNTEAFF. CDR3 DNA: TGTGCCAGCAGCTCCGGACAGGCAGCGACACTGAACACTGAAGCTTTCTTT.

The chain is built from TRBV7-9 and TRBJ1-1; D is ambiguous. CDR3 size: 12 residues. V was shortened by 8 bases and J by 4 bases, with 11 bases between the two germline ends. Germline CDR1 and CDR2: SEHNR and FQNEAQ (reference sequence). In DNA, the CDR3 is TGTGCCAGCGCGCGGGGTATCACTGAAGCTTTCTTT. It yields the protein CASARGITEAFF.

The CDR3 DNA is TGCGCCAGCAGCCAAGTCACAGGGGGGGTCATTCAGTACTTC. Amino acids: CASSQVTGGVIQYF. The rearrangement uses TRBV4-1 and TRBJ2-4; possible D gene TRBD1, 8 bases. V lost 1 base, J lost 9 bases, and 13 bases lay in between. Germline assignment: CDR1 MGHRA and CDR2 YSYEKL. This CDR3 spans 14 amino acids.

The chain couples TRBV6-5 to TRBJ1-4; 10 nucleotides match TRBD1. Germline V gives CDR1 MNHEY, CDR2 SVGAGI. The J segment lost 7 bases and the V segment lost 1 base, leaving 0 bases of the junction unmatched. The CDR3 consists of 14 residues. CDR3 bases: TGTGCCAGCAGTTACTGGACAGGGGGTGAAAAACTGTTTTTT. Protein product: CASSYWTGGEKLFF.

The chain couples TRBV5-1 to TRBJ2-7, with 7 bases aligning to TRBD2. CDR3 size: 13 residues. Germline CDR1 SGHRS, CDR2 YFSETQ. V was pared by 2 bases and J by 7 bases, with 6 bases of the junction left unmatched. CDR3 in amino acids: CASSFAGVMEQYF. Written as DNA, the CDR3 is TGCGCCAGCAGCTTTGCGGGAGTTATGGAGCAGTACTTC. The whole variable domain, filled in from reference TRBV5-1 and TRBJ2-7, reads KAGVTQTPRYLIKTRGQQVTLSCSPISGHRSVSWYQQTPGQGLQFLFEYFSETQRNKGNFPGRFSGRQFSNSRSEMNVSTLELGDSALYLCASSFAGVMEQYFGPGTRLTVT.

The V call is TRBV19, the J call TRBJ1-2, with TRBD1 matching 7 bases. The CDR3 totals 15 residues. After removal of 5 bases from V and 2 bases from J, the junction contained 8 bases not matched to a gene. CDR1 and CDR2 (germline): LNHDA, SQIVND (reference sequence). The CDR3, as DNA: TGTGCCAGTAGTGTACGGACAGGTCTCAACTATGGCTACACCTTC. It is translated as CASSVRTGLNYGYTF.

V is TRBV18 and J is TRBJ2-1; TRBD2 is a possible D gene (5 bases). Trimming pared 6 bases from V and 4 bases from J, leaving 22 bases between. This CDR3 comprises 17 residues. Per germline, CDR1 KGHSH and CDR2 LQKENI. CDR3 coding DNA: TGTGCCAGCTCCCTCAATAAAGGGAACCGGGGTTACAATGAGCAGTTCTTC. It codes for CASSLNKGNRGYNEQFF. Based on the CDR3 plus reference TRBV18 and TRBJ2-1, the full variable domain is NAGVMQNPRHLVRRRGQEARLRCSPMKGHSHVYWYRQLPEEGLKFMVYLQKENIIDESGMPKERFSAEFPKEGPSILRIQQVVRGDSAAYFCASSLNKGNRGYNEQFFGPGTRLTVL.

The rearrangement uses TRBV28 and TRBJ2-3; D unresolved. V lost 0 bases and J lost 1, with 5 bases in between. The CDR3 sequence is 14 residues long. CDR1 is MDHEN, CDR2 SYDVKM, per germline. CDR3 sequence (DNA): TGTGCCAGCAGTTTATGGATAGGCACAGATACGCAGTATTTT. Encoded protein: CASSLWIGTDTQYF.